This T cell receptor beta chain comes out of a study of CD8 T cells in Susac syndrome. Reverse transcription of roughly 0.5 to 1 ug RNA was carried out with random hexamers. An immunoSEQ multiplex PCR generated amplified TCR beta CDR3 products spanning 54 Vbeta and 13 Jbeta. TCRdb itself ran the immunoSEQ multiplex PCR reads through MiXCR, one entry per CDR3 protein. Of 40,000 to 55,000 distinct CDR3 sequences listed, roughly 92% are singletons. TEMRA cells were FACS-enriched and CD8+ and CD4+ T cells negatively isolated. CDR3 size: 15 residues. Looked up from germline, CDR1 is LGHNA and CDR2 is YSLEER. To note about this clonotype: One junction end disagrees with the germline gene, perhaps due to a read error.

This TCR came from a human donor in good health. Material: CD8+ T cells from PBMCs. This chain connects TRBV4-3 to TRBJ2-7; tentatively, D is TRBD2 (6 bases). The CDR3 coding sequence is TGCGCCAACAGCCAAGAGGCTAGCGTTATCTACGAGCAGTACTTC. Protein: CANSQEASVIYEQYF.